The present T cell receptor beta chain was sequenced within a study of cytomegalovirus exposure and HLA in healthy donors. As for the study in general: Out of fewer than 500 genotyped donors, roughly 80% belonged to the Caucasian-associated ancestry cluster. Findings and limits, study-wide: Most sequenced TCRs were rare (though some public TCRs occurred in many donors).

Looked up from germline, CDR1 is MGHRA and CDR2 is YSYEKL. V trimming: 4 bases; J trimming: 2 bases; junction bases outside the gene matches: 7. The CDR3 consists of 15 residues. A multiplex PCR was run with 60 Vbeta primers and 13 Jbeta primers. TCRdb's copy holds only in-frame clones and misses some; the assay was immunoSEQ multiplex PCR. In the table there are tens of thousands of clones, roughly 61% of which are singletons. This clone was detected only a few times. The antigen is undetermined. This clonotype was sampled from a woman aged 40 to 50 in good health and CMV-seropositive. The sequenced sample consisted of PBMCs. This rearrangement joins TRBV4-1 to TRBJ1-2, with 7 bases that match TRBD1. The DNA for the CDR3 is TGCGCCAGCAGCCCCCGGGCAGGGGGGAACTATGGCTACACCTTC. Translation gives CASSPRAGGNYGYTF.